The clone carrying this TCR beta chain occurred a few times. Assay: immunoSEQ multiplex PCR; the TCRdb copy retains only in-frame clones and omits some. Altogether more than 550,000 clones are present, about 87% being singletons, with the ten largest covering roughly 0.0094%. This entry belongs to a study of shared T cell receptors in the human thymus. This sample was also put to use in a study of human thymus T cells. As reported in that work: Finnish infants who were healthy and having corrective surgery for congenital heart defects made up the donors. Resections from corrective heart surgery provided thymus tissue. Across thymic and blood repertoires, the usage of V and J genes appeared to be biased.

The receptor's source is a boy under two years old with a congenital heart defect. The sample was thymocytes.

The chain's CDR3 is CASSLDGVRDDYGYTF. For the CDR3, the DNA is TGTGCCAGCAGCTTAGATGGGGTGCGGGACGACTATGGCTACACCTTC. This rearrangement joins TRBV11-2 to TRBJ1-2; tentative D call: TRBD1 (5 bases). In germline, CDR1 is SGHAT, CDR2 FQNNGV. The CDR3 extends over 16 amino acids. Trimming left V 0 bases short and J 3 bases short, with 14 bases between.